A selection of T cell receptor beta chains follows, all from one sample in a study of blood T cell repertoires in COVID-19. The table came from immunoSEQ multiplex PCR; TCRdb's copy has only in-frame clones and leaves some out. The sample yields more than 120,000 clones, around 87% seen once. Material: peripheral blood. Receptors were obtained from a man aged 45 to 65 who had recovered from COVID-19. Each CDR3 is given with its conserved first and last residue. The D gene is left open where the match is weak. Clone size is stated in some rows and not others, as once, few, many or a class when expanded.

>TRBJ1-2|TRBV5-1|.|.
CASSLAGERGYTF
TGCGCCAGCAGCTTGGCGGGGGAGCGAGGCTACACCTTC
>TRBJ2-7|TRBV7-6|.|TRBD1
CASSPLTGIPLEQYF
TGTGCCAGCAGCCCCTTGACAGGGATCCCCCTCGAGCAGTACTTC
>TRBJ1-5|TRBV6-6|once|TRBD1
CASSYRGRDQPQHF
TGTGCCAGCAGTTACAGGGGGCGGGATCAGCCCCAGCATTTT
>TRBJ2-7|TRBV7-2|.|.
CASSPTLGSSYEQYF
TGTGCCAGCAGCCCGACACTTGGAAGCTCCTACGAGCAGTACTTC
>TRBJ1-2|TRBV3-1/TRBV3-2|.|.
CASSQEKGPRNYGYTF
TGTGCCAGCAGCCAAGAGAAAGGTCCCAGGAATTATGGCTACACCTTC
>TRBJ2-7|TRBV11-1|.|.
CASSSRDTAALVEQYF
TGTGCCAGCAGCTCCCGGGACACGGCAGCTCTCGTTGAGCAGTACTTC
>TRBJ1-5|TRBV30|.|.
CAWSVWGGNQPQHF
TGTGCCTGGAGTGTATGGGGGGGGAATCAGCCCCAGCATTTT
>TRBJ2-5|TRBV3-1/TRBV3-2|.|TRBD2
CASRPSGGGETQYF
TGTGCCAGCAGGCCTAGCGGGGGGGGCGAGACCCAGTACTTC
>TRBJ2-2|TRBV9|.|.
CASSVVPGNTGELFF
TGTGCCAGCAGCGTAGTTCCAGGAAACACCGGGGAGCTGTTTTTT
>TRBJ1-2|TRBV6-6|once|.
CASTRWEGDYGYTF
TGTGCCAGCACCCGGTGGGAGGGGGACTATGGCTACACCTTC
>TRBJ1-5|TRBV4-3|.|TRBD1
CASSQGWGQEAQHF
TGCGCCAGCAGCCAAGGATGGGGACAGGAGGCCCAGCATTTT
>TRBJ2-5|TRBV30|.|.
CAWSVATAFAETQYF
TGTGCCTGGAGTGTAGCGACCGCCTTTGCGGAGACCCAGTACTTC
>TRBJ1-2|TRBV6-5|.|.
CASSYSSGNGYTF
TGTGCCAGCAGTTACTCTTCCGGGAATGGCTACACCTTC